Each of the 7 T cell receptor beta chains below was sequenced from the same sample in a study of blood T cell repertoires in COVID-19 (dated by TCRdb to about 2020). Library creation used the immunoSEQ multiplex PCR assay. TCRdb took this table from immuneACCESS and kept in-frame rearrangements with V and J called. Such tables lack part of the clones; where checked against another copy, unresolved V genes explain under half of the gap, and the rest is unexplained. The sample profile shows approximately 110,000 clones; around 81% of them were found once. Together, the top ten hold around 4.2% of the sample. The sample comprised peripheral blood. The receptors come from a human donor in a cohort sampled during active or convalescent COVID-19.

The V call is TRBV27, the J call TRBJ2-1; 7 bases are a match to TRBD1. The V and J ends lost 5 bases and 8 bases, in that order; junction bases with no gene match: 9. The germline V gene encodes CDR1 MNHEY and CDR2 SMNVEV (reference sequence). CDR3 length: 14 residues. CDR3 coding DNA: TGTGCCAGCAGTCCCACCTGGGACAGACATGAGCAGTTCTTC. Its translation: CASSPTWDRHEQFF.

The V call is TRBV7-2, the J call TRBJ2-7, with 9 positions matching TRBD1. CDR1 is SGHTA and CDR2 is FQGNSA in the germline V gene. This CDR3 has 14 amino acids. V lost 5 bases, J lost 0 bases, and 2 bases stayed unmatched. This chain's CDR3 is CASSPTGGSYEQYF. The DNA for the CDR3 is TGTGCCAGCAGCCCGACAGGGGGCTCCTACGAGCAGTACTTC. The full variable domain, with the rest looked up from reference TRBV7-2 and TRBJ2-7, is GAGVSQSPSNKVTEKGKDVELRCDPISGHTALYWYRQSLGQGLEFLIYFQGNSAPDKSGLPSDRFSAERTGGSVSTLTIQRTQQEDSAVYLCASSPTGGSYEQYFGPGTRLTVT.

This chain joins TRBV25-1 and TRBJ2-7; weak D call: TRBD2 (5 bases). Germline lookup yields CDR1 MGHDK and CDR2 SYGVNS. Trimming cost V 7 bases and J 2 bases, with 12 bases left between them. This CDR3 contains 13 residues. CDR3: CASKRVGAYEQYF. The CDR3 region has the DNA TGTGCCAGCAAGAGGGTTGGCGCCTACGAGCAGTACTTC.

The chain couples TRBV19 to TRBJ1-3; D is undetermined. Germline CDR1 LNHDA, CDR2 SQIVND (reference sequence). The CDR3 has 14 residues. V lost 5 bases, J lost 4 bases, and 12 bases lay in between. CDR3 nucleotides: TGTGCCAGTAGTCGGAAGGACTACGGAAACACCATATATTTT. It yields the protein CASSRKDYGNTIYF.

The chain carries TRBV7-2 and TRBJ2-3, with D perhaps matching TRBD2 (6 bases). Germline V gene lookup returns CDR1 SGHTA and CDR2 FQGNSA. The CDR3 spans 17 residues. V was shortened by 3 bases and J by 0 bases, with 16 bases between the two germline ends. CDR3 loop: CASSFYRRALSTDTQYF. CDR3 nucleotides: TGTGCCAGCAGCTTTTACAGGAGGGCGCTGAGCACAGATACGCAGTATTTT.

The chain carries TRBV13 and TRBJ2-4; TRBD2 matches at 12 bases. The CDR3 is 16 residues long. Losses at the gene ends were 2 bases for V and 3 bases for J; bases not matched to a gene: 2. Germline V gene lookup returns CDR1 PRHDT and CDR2 FYEKMQ (reference sequence). Here the CDR3 DNA reads TGTGCCAGCAGCTTACTAGCGGGAGGGAGCAAAAACATTCAGTACTTC. Amino acids: CASSLLAGGSKNIQYF.

This chain uses TRBV19 with TRBJ2-7, with 7 nucleotides matching TRBD1. The trim removed 2 bases at V and 5 bases at J, leaving 3 bases unmatched. Germline values: CDR1 LNHDA, CDR2 SQIVND (reference sequence). This CDR3 contains 13 residues. The CDR3 DNA sequence: TGTGCCAGTAGTATAAGGGGGCGGGACGAGCAGTACTTC. It codes for CASSIRGRDEQYF.